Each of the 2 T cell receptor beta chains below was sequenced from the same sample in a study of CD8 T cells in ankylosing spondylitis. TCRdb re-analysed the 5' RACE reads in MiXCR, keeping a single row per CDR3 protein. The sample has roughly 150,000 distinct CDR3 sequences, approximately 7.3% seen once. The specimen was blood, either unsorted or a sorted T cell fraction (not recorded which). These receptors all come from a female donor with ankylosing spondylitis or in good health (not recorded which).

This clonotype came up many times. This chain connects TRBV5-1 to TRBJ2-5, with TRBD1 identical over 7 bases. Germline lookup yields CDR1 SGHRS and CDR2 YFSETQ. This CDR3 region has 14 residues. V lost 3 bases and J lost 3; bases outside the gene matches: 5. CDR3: CASSSQGWEETQYF. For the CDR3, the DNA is TGCGCCAGCAGCTCACAGGGGTGGGAAGAGACCCAGTACTTC.

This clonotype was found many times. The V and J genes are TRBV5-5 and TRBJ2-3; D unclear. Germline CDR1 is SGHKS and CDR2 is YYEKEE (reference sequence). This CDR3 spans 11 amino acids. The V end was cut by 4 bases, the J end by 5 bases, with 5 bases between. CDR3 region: CASSPQDTQYF. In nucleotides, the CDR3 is TGTGCCAGCAGCCCACAAGATACGCAGTATTTT.